Following are 16 T cell receptor beta chains from one sample sequenced in a study of blood T cell repertoires in COVID-19. This table comes from immunoSEQ multiplex PCR, and its TCRdb copy is limited to in-frame clones, with some not included. The profile shows 350,000 to 450,000 clones, less than 90% of them singletons. Input material: PBMCs or T cells enriched from blood (not recorded which). These receptors were collected from a woman in her 50s who had recovered from COVID-19.

The genes are TRBV6-2 or TRBV6-3 and TRBJ2-7, with D possibly TRBD2 on 6 matching bases. The V end was cut by 6 bases, the J end by 6 bases, with 18 bases between. The germline gives CDR1 MNHEY, CDR2 SVGEGT. The CDR3 consists of 14 residues. Here the CDR3 reads CASRPQGVGGEQYF. The DNA for the CDR3 is TGTGCCAGCAGGCCTCAGGGAGTGGGGGGCGAGCAGTACTTC.

The chain has TRBV6-5 and TRBJ1-4, with 8 bases matching TRBD1. V dropped 7 bases and J dropped 7; count of bases not matched to a gene: 8. The germline V gene encodes CDR1 MNHEY and CDR2 SVGAGI. This CDR3 contains 14 residues. The chain's CDR3 is CASKKQGTGEKLFF. CDR3 DNA sequence: TGTGCCAGCAAAAAACAGGGGACAGGTGAAAAACTGTTTTTT.

This clone was found once. V and J are TRBV12-2 and TRBJ2-7; the D call of TRBD1 is as the table states it, not checked on the DNA. TRBV12-2 is shown as a pseudogene. The CDR3 is 14 residues long. The CDR3 reads CASRLTTGCLEQYF. The CDR3 DNA follows: TGTGCAAGTCGCTTAACCACAGGTTGCCTCGAGCAGTACTTC.

This clone was counted between two and nine times. This chain uses TRBV18 with TRBJ2-5; TRBD2 is a possible D gene (6 bases). CDR3 length: 16 amino acids. Germline CDR1 KGHSH, CDR2 LQKENI. V was cut by 4 bases and J by 4 bases, with 19 bases left in between. The CDR3 DNA follows: TGTGCCAGCTCACGAGAGTTCTCCAGCGGGCTAGAGACCCAGTACTTC. Translation gives CASSREFSSGLETQYF.

This clone has a single count. The V call is TRBV6-2 or TRBV6-3, the J call TRBJ1-5; D is possibly TRBD1 (5 bases). Germline V gives CDR1 MNHEY, CDR2 SVGEGT. The germline V and J ends were trimmed by 2 bases and 0 bases, with 20 bases remaining between them. The CDR3 totals 19 residues. CDR3 nucleotides: TGTGCCAGCAGTTACCCCGGCAAGGGGTGGGGGGATAGCAATCAGCCCCAGCATTTT. Protein product: CASSYPGKGWGDSNQPQHF.

The genes are TRBV4-2 and TRBJ2-4, with a tentative D call TRBD1 (6 bases). V gave up 4 bases and J gave up 8 bases, with 18 bases separating them. This CDR3 is 15 amino acids long. CDR1 is LGHNA, CDR2 YNFKEQ, per germline. The CDR3 loop reads CASSRSSGVGDIQYF. The CDR3 DNA follows: TGTGCCAGCAGCCGATCCTCAGGGGTTGGGGACATTCAGTACTTC.

This clone has more than one count but fewer than ten. V and J are TRBV20-1 and TRBJ1-2, with D possibly being TRBD1 (5 bases). Germline CDR1 is DFQATT and CDR2 is SNEGSKA (reference sequence). Trimming cost V 3 bases and J 0 bases, with 11 bases left between them. The CDR3 covers 14 residues. The CDR3 DNA reads as TGCAGTGCTAGTGTTGGGACTACTAACTATGGCTACACCTTC. It yields the protein CSASVGTTNYGYTF.

The chain joins TRBV6-5 to TRBJ1-2; no definite D call. Trimming cost V 2 bases and J 0 bases, with 10 bases left between them. This CDR3 spans 15 amino acids. Per the germline V gene, CDR1 is MNHEY and CDR2 is SVGAGI. Here the CDR3 reads CASSYRLPANYGYTF. In DNA form, the CDR3 reads TGTGCCAGCAGTTACCGACTACCAGCTAACTATGGCTACACCTTC.

CDR3 nucleotide sequence: TGTGCCAGCAGCTCCACGACTACATCAGAGACCCAGTACTTC. This gives the protein CASSSTTTSETQYF. The chain links TRBV5-6 to TRBJ2-5, with D possibly TRBD2 on 5 matching bases. CDR1 and CDR2 from the germline V gene are SGHDT and YYEEEE. The V end was cut by 3 bases, the J end by 4 bases, with 13 bases between. The CDR3 covers 14 residues. Complete variable domain (other parts from reference TRBV5-6 and TRBJ2-5): DAGVTQSPTHLIKTRGQQVTLRCSPKSGHDTVSWYQQALGQGPQFIFQYYEEEERQRGNFPDRFSGHQFPNYSSELNVNALLLGDSALYLCASSSTTTSETQYFGPGTRLLVL.

V and J are TRBV3-1 (or the pseudogene TRBV3-2) and TRBJ2-7, with 8 bases aligning to TRBD2. The CDR3 has 15 residues. The germline V gene encodes CDR1 LGHDT and CDR2 YNNKEL (reference sequence). V gave up 4 bases and J gave up 2 bases; unmatched junction bases: 7. CDR3 in amino acids: CASSPPTGGAYEQYF. As DNA, the CDR3 is TGTGCCAGCAGCCCCCCGACCGGGGGGGCCTACGAGCAGTACTTC.

This clone was seen a few times. The gene calls are TRBV30 and TRBJ1-1; no firm D call. Germline V gives CDR1 GTSNPN, CDR2 SVGIG (reference sequence). Between the trimmed V and J ends, which lost 8 bases and 2 bases, there was a span of 9 bases. The CDR3 has 11 residues. The CDR3 sequence: CAQNSNTEAFF. As DNA, the CDR3 is TGTGCCCAGAACAGCAACACTGAAGCTTTCTTT.

This clone was seen only once. The rearrangement links TRBV7-9 to TRBJ1-3, with D unclear. Trimming pared 7 bases from V and 8 bases from J, leaving 18 bases between. There are 14 residues in the CDR3. The germline V gene has CDR1 SEHNR and CDR2 FQNEAQ (reference sequence). The CDR3 spells CASTTHLGVDTIYF. CDR3 nucleotides: TGTGCCAGCACAACACACCTGGGCGTAGACACCATATATTTT.

This clone was recorded only once. J is TRBJ2-1 and V is TRBV2; 7 bases align to TRBD2. The germline gives CDR1 SNHLY, CDR2 FYNNEI. The V gene end was trimmed by 8 bases and the J gene end by 4 bases; junction bases not matched to a gene: 5. The CDR3 loop spans 13 amino acids. For the CDR3, the DNA is TGTGCCAGCTGTCGGGGGGAGTACAATGAGCAGTTCTTC. This encodes CASCRGEYNEQFF. The whole variable domain, filled in from reference TRBV2 and TRBJ2-1, reads EPEVTQTPSHQVTQMGQEVILRCVPISNHLYFYWYRQILGQKVEFLVSFYNNEISEKSEIFDDQFSVERPDGSNFTLKIRSTKLEDSAMYFCASCRGEYNEQFFGPGTRLTVL.

This clone has a single count. This chain links TRBV18 with TRBJ2-2; possibly TRBD2 for D (6 bases). V dropped 3 bases and J dropped 7 bases, with 18 bases sitting between them. This CDR3 has 16 residues. CDR1 is KGHSH, CDR2 LQKENI, per germline. Written as DNA, the CDR3 is TGTGCCAGCTCACCCCGTCGGCCAACCGGGGGCGGGGAGCTGTTTTTT. Translation: CASSPRRPTGGGELFF.

The gene calls are TRBV18 and TRBJ2-1; D uncertain. V dropped 2 bases and J dropped 7 bases, with 12 bases sitting between them. Germline-derived CDR1 and CDR2 are KGHSH and LQKENI. This CDR3 region has 14 residues. The CDR3, as DNA: TGTGCCAGCTCACCATTCGCTACCACTAATGAGCAGTTCTTC. This codes for CASSPFATTNEQFF.

The chain has TRBV28 and TRBJ1-2; D call uncertain. V was trimmed by 5 bases and J by 3 bases, leaving 7 bases between them. Germline CDR1 and CDR2: MDHEN and SYDVKM. This CDR3 is built from 12 residues. The CDR3, as DNA: TGTGCCAGCAGTCCTCAGTACTATGGCTACACCTTC. This encodes CASSPQYYGYTF.